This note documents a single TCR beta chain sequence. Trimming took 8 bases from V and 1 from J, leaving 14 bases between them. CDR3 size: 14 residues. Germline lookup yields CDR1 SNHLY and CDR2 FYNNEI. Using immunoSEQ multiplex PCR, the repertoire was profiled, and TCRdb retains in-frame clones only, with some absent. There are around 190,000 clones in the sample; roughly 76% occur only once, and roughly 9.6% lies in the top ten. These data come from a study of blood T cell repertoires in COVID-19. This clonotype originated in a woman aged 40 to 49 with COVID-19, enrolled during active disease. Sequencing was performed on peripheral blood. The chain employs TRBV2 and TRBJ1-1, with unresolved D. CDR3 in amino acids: CASYKMGRNTEAFF. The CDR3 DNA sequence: TGTGCCAGCTACAAAATGGGGAGGAACACTGAAGCTTTCTTT.